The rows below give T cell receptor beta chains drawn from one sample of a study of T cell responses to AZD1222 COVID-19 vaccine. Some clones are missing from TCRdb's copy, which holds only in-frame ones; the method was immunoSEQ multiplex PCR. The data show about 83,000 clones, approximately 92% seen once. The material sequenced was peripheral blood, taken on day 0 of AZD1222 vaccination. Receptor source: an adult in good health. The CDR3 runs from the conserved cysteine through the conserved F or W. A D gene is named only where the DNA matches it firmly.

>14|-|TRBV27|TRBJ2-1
TGTGCCAGCAGTTTATCACTACCCTACAATGAGCAGTTCTTC
CASSLSLPYNEQFF
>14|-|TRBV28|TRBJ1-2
TGTGCCAGCAGTTTATTGTGGACAGAGGGAGGCTACACCTTC
CASSLLWTEGGYTF
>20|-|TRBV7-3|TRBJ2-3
TGTGCCAGCATCGGTGGGGGCAGGGGCGAATATTATACTAGCACAGATACGCAGTATTTT
CASIGGGRGEYYTSTDTQYF
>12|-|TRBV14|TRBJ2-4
TGTGCCAGCAGCCAAGTCAAAAACATTCAGTACTTC
CASSQVKNIQYF
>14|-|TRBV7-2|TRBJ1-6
TGTGCTTCGAAAGGGGCGGGCCTTAATTCACCCCTCCACTTT
CASKGAGLNSPLHF
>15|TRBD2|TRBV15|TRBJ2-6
TGTGCCACCAGAGAAGCGGGAACTGGGGCCAACGTCCTGACTTTC
CATREAGTGANVLTF
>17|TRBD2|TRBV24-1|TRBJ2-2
TGTGCCACCAGTGATCCTAGCGGGAGTGTCAACACCGGGGAGCTGTTTTTT
CATSDPSGSVNTGELFF
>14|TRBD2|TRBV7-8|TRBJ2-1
TGTGCCAGCAGGGGGACTAGAAAGAACAATGAGCAGTTCTTC
CASRGTRKNNEQFF
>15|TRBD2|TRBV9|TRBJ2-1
TGTGCCAGCAGCGTAGAAGCGGGGCGCTACAATGAGCAGTTCTTC
CASSVEAGRYNEQFF
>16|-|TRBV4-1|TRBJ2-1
TGCGCCAGCAGCCAAGTTCCGACCGGAAGCTACAATGAGCAGTTCTTC
CASSQVPTGSYNEQFF
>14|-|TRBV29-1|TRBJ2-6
TGCAGCGTTGAAGGCGGCTCTGGGGCCAACGTCCTGACTTTC
CSVEGGSGANVLTF